What follows are 24 T cell receptor beta chains derived from one specimen sequenced in a study of healthy donors' naive CD4 and CD8 T cells (dated by TCRdb to the mid-2010s). TCRdb lists the instrument as 454 GS FLX Titanium. TCR libraries were built from around 0.5 ug of total RNA with a previously published linear amplification protocol. TCRdb's own reprocessing of the public reads used fastp at Q25 and MiXCR and kept productive beta chains. When rows share a CDR3 protein, they turn into one entry using the most common DNA and genes. The sample contains approximately 180,000 distinct CDR3 sequences, about 76% of them found a single time. Together, the top ten hold about 2.3% of the sample. The sample was naive CD4+ and CD8+ T cells sorted from blood, pooled from several donors. The cell subset or site label for this specimen denotes: FACS-sorted naive CD4+ (CD45RO-CD45RA+) and naive CD8+ (CD45RA+CD27bright) T cells. Receptors originate from a pool of human donors in good health; the sample pools cells from several healthy donors.

This clonotype came up a few times. This rearrangement joins TRBV5-6 to TRBJ2-1; TRBD1 agrees at 9 bases. Losses at the gene ends were 2 bases for V and 4 bases for J; bases not matched to a gene: 4. The germline V gene encodes CDR1 SGHDT and CDR2 YYEEEE. The CDR3 extends over 15 amino acids. CDR3 protein: CASSLGTGPYNEQFF. In DNA, the CDR3 is TGTGCCAGCAGCTTAGGGACAGGGCCTTACAATGAGCAGTTCTTC.

The chain carries TRBV5-6 and TRBJ2-7; D might be TRBD2 (6 bases). The V gene lost 2 bases and the J gene lost 3 bases, with 12 bases spanning the gap. The CDR3 totals 14 residues. The V gene's germline CDR1 is SGHDT and CDR2 YYEEEE. CDR3 amino acids: CASSFVGLDYEQYF. CDR3 bases: TGTGCCAGCAGCTTTGTGGGACTTGACTACGAGCAGTACTTC.

The chain has TRBV27 and TRBJ1-2, with D unclear. The V and J ends lost 0 bases and 4 bases respectively, with 6 bases between them. The germline CDR1 and CDR2 sequences are MNHEY and SMNVEV (reference sequence). This CDR3 comprises 13 residues. The DNA of the CDR3 is TGTGCCAGCAGTTTATCGTACAGCTATGGCTACACCTTC. Translation gives CASSLSYSYGYTF.

The V and J genes are TRBV28 and TRBJ2-2; 8 nucleotides agree with TRBD1. CDR1 and CDR2 (germline): MDHEN, SYDVKM. The CDR3 is 14 amino acids. J was trimmed by 7 bases and V by 6 bases; bases with no gene match: 7. CDR3 loop: CASSRGQGSGELFF. DNA for the CDR3: TGTGCCAGCAGCCGTGGACAGGGCAGCGGGGAGCTGTTTTTT.

This clonotype was counted between two and nine times. This chain joins TRBV7-2 and TRBJ2-5, with 11 positions matching TRBD2. This CDR3 contains 13 residues. The V segment lost 8 bases and the J segment 4 bases; nucleotides outside the gene matches: 3. Germline values: CDR1 SGHTA, CDR2 FQGNSA. The CDR3 region has the DNA TGTGCCAGCCGAGGGACTAGCGGAGAGACCCAGTACTTC. This codes for CASRGTSGETQYF.

The V call is TRBV27, the J call TRBJ1-1; TRBD1 agrees at 9 bases. The CDR3 length is 14 residues. The ends lost 3 bases at V and 5 bases at J; junction bases unmatched: 4. Per the germline V gene, CDR1 is MNHEY and CDR2 is SMNVEV (reference sequence). The CDR3 nucleotides are TGTGCCAGCAGTTTGACAGGGGGAATAACTGAAGCTTTCTTT. This gives the protein CASSLTGGITEAFF.

This clonotype was recorded a few times. The V gene is TRBV29-1, the J gene TRBJ1-2; perhaps TRBD1 as D (5 bases). The CDR3 has 13 residues. The ends were cut back, 3 bases at V and 7 bases at J, with 15 bases in the middle. Germline lookup yields CDR1 SQVTM and CDR2 ANQGSEA. CDR3 region: CSVERQGNGGYTF. CDR3 in DNA: TGCAGCGTTGAGAGGCAGGGAAATGGTGGCTACACCTTC.

In DNA, the CDR3 is TGTGCCAGCAGCCAAGTTGCGGTTACCCAAGAGACCCAGTACTTC. Encoded protein: CASSQVAVTQETQYF. The chain links TRBV14 to TRBJ2-5; D is uncertain. The germline gives CDR1 SGHDN, CDR2 FVKESK. The CDR3 loop spans 15 amino acids. Trimming took off 1 base at V and 1 base at J, with 10 bases between the two ends.

The gene calls are TRBV29-1 and TRBJ1-2; TRBD1 agrees at 10 bases. Germline assignment: CDR1 SQVTM and CDR2 ANQGSEA. The CDR3 spans 13 residues. V gave up 7 bases and J gave up 7 bases; unmatched junction bases: 9. The CDR3 spells CSASIRDRGGYTF. CDR3 DNA: TGCAGCGCATCAATCCGGGACAGGGGTGGCTACACCTTC.

There are a few counts of this clonotype. The chain has TRBV11-2 and TRBJ1-1, with D unresolved. Germline V gives CDR1 SGHAT, CDR2 FQNNGV. V shed 2 bases and J shed 0 bases, with 10 bases lying between them. The CDR3 length is 15 residues. The CDR3, as DNA: TGTGCCAGCAGCTTATATCTGGATTTGAACACTGAAGCTTTCTTT. Translation gives CASSLYLDLNTEAFF.

Only a few counts were recorded for this clonotype. This chain links TRBV29-1 with TRBJ2-5, with a tentative D call TRBD1 (5 bases). The CDR3 runs 14 residues. In germline, CDR1 is SQVTM, CDR2 ANQGSEA. Trimming stripped 6 bases from V and 5 bases from J, with 19 bases between. CDR3 loop: CSVGRTSLGETQYF. CDR3 coding DNA: TGCAGCGTCGGTCGGACATCCCTGGGGGAGACCCAGTACTTC.

This clonotype showed up just a few times. The V gene is TRBV19, the J gene TRBJ2-7, with D possibly TRBD1 on 6 matching bases. The CDR3 is 13 residues long. Trimming removed 4 bases from V and 3 bases from J, with 10 bases in between. Germline CDR1 reads LNHDA; CDR2 reads SQIVND (reference sequence). CDR3 sequence: CASSSRDNYEQYF. The CDR3 coding sequence is TGTGCCAGTAGTAGCCGGGACAACTACGAGCAGTACTTC.

This clonotype came up a few times. The chain uses TRBV5-1 and TRBJ2-3; D is unresolved. Trimming took 5 bases from V and 2 from J, leaving 6 bases between them. Germline V CDR1 and CDR2: SGHRS, YFSETQ. This CDR3 has 12 residues. CDR3 residues: CASRSNTDTQYF. The CDR3 nucleotides read TGCGCCAGCAGGTCCAACACAGATACGCAGTATTTT.

This chain connects TRBV6-2 or TRBV6-3 to TRBJ2-1; TRBD1 matches at 8 bases. Germline CDR1 and CDR2: MNHEY and SVGEGT. V was pared by 1 base and J by 4 bases, with 6 bases of the junction left unmatched. The CDR3 runs 16 residues. In DNA, the CDR3 is TGTGCCAGCAGTTACTGGGCAGGGGGCCTATACAATGAGCAGTTCTTC. It specifies CASSYWAGGLYNEQFF.

This chain links TRBV11-2 with TRBJ2-5, with D possibly being TRBD1 (6 bases). V dropped 5 bases and J dropped 7 bases, with 23 bases sitting between them. CDR1 and CDR2 (germline): SGHAT, FQNNGV. This CDR3 region has 16 residues. CDR3 sequence: CASSPTLDRQLGTQYF. CDR3 coding DNA: TGTGCCAGCAGCCCAACCTTGGACAGACAACTAGGGACCCAGTACTTC.

CDR3 nucleotides: TGTGCCAGCAGTTACTCGGCTACCTATGGCTACACCTTC. It codes for CASSYSATYGYTF. This chain links TRBV6-2 or TRBV6-3 with TRBJ1-2; D uncertain. CDR1 and CDR2 from the germline V gene are MNHEY and SVGEGT. The CDR3 sequence is 13 residues long. V lost 0 bases, J lost 4 bases, and 6 bases lay in between.

The V and J genes are TRBV27 and TRBJ2-7; D ambiguous. Germline V gene lookup returns CDR1 MNHEY and CDR2 SMNVEV (reference sequence). This CDR3 is built from 15 residues. Trimming removed 4 bases from V and 0 bases from J, with 13 bases in between. The chain's CDR3 is CASSYPGLASYEQYF. CDR3 nucleotide sequence: TGTGCCAGCAGTTACCCGGGCCTCGCCTCCTACGAGCAGTACTTC.

This rearrangement joins TRBV29-1 to TRBJ1-5; 7 bases agree with TRBD1. The CDR3 contains 13 residues. With V trimmed by 4 bases and J by 6 bases, 6 bases remained unmatched. Germline V gene data show CDR1 as SQVTM and CDR2 as ANQGSEA. The CDR3: CSVGQGLGQPQHF. Written as DNA, the CDR3 is TGCAGCGTTGGACAGGGACTGGGTCAGCCCCAGCATTTT.

The V call is TRBV6-9, the J call TRBJ2-1; TRBD2 matches 12 bases. Germline loops: CDR1 MNHGY, CDR2 SVAAGI. The CDR3 runs to 15 residues. Trimming removed 6 bases from V and 7 bases from J; junction bases left unmatched: 7. This CDR3 is CASRPGLAGSNEQFF. Written as DNA, the CDR3 is TGTGCCAGCAGGCCCGGACTAGCGGGAAGTAATGAGCAGTTCTTC.

This clonotype has a single count. This chain joins TRBV29-1 and TRBJ1-1; a possible D gene is TRBD1 (6 bases). This CDR3 is 13 amino acids long. V was clipped by 6 bases and J by 0 bases, with 11 bases between them. CDR1 and CDR2 from the germline V gene are SQVTM and ANQGSEA. CDR3 coding DNA: TGCAGCGTGGCCACAGGGCTGAACACTGAAGCTTTCTTT. Translated, it gives CSVATGLNTEAFF. Combining the CDR3 with reference TRBV29-1 and TRBJ1-1 gives the whole variable domain SAVISQKPSRDICQRGTSLTIQCQVDSQVTMMFWYRQQPGQSLTLIATANQGSEATYESGFVIDKFPISRPNLTFSTLTVSNMSPEDSSIYLCSVATGLNTEAFFGQGTRLTVV.

V gene TRBV6-5 combines with J gene TRBJ2-7; a possible D gene is TRBD1 (6 bases). There are 14 residues in the CDR3. Trimming took off 6 bases at V and 0 bases at J, with 12 bases between the two ends. Germline CDR1 reads MNHEY; CDR2 reads SVGAGI. The CDR3 reads CASSPLDSSYEQYF. The CDR3 bases are TGTGCCAGCAGCCCCTTGGACAGCTCCTACGAGCAGTACTTC.

The chain joins TRBV19 to TRBJ1-2; tentatively, D is TRBD1 (5 bases). Germline V gene data show CDR1 as LNHDA and CDR2 as SQIVND (reference sequence). Trimming removed 7 bases from V and 3 bases from J, with 15 bases in between. This CDR3 contains 14 residues. This chain's CDR3 is CASNDDSFYYGYTF. Here the CDR3 DNA reads TGTGCCAGTAATGACGACAGTTTCTACTATGGCTACACCTTC.

This chain uses TRBV19 with TRBJ1-2; D uncertain. The germline V gene has CDR1 LNHDA and CDR2 SQIVND (reference sequence). V lost 4 bases to trimming and J lost 4 bases, with 16 bases between them. The length of the CDR3 is 15 residues. This CDR3 reads CASSKKADRFYGYTF. The CDR3 region has the DNA TGTGCCAGTAGTAAGAAGGCAGATCGCTTCTATGGCTACACCTTC.

The rearrangement joins TRBV29-1 to TRBJ2-2; 10 bases match TRBD1. Unmatched junction bases numbered 6, after V lost 3 bases and J lost 5 bases. Germline V gene lookup returns CDR1 SQVTM and CDR2 ANQGSEA. This CDR3 is 15 amino acids long. DNA for the CDR3: TGCAGCGTTGAGGGGACAGGGGTTCGGACCGGGGAGCTGTTTTTT. It encodes CSVEGTGVRTGELFF.